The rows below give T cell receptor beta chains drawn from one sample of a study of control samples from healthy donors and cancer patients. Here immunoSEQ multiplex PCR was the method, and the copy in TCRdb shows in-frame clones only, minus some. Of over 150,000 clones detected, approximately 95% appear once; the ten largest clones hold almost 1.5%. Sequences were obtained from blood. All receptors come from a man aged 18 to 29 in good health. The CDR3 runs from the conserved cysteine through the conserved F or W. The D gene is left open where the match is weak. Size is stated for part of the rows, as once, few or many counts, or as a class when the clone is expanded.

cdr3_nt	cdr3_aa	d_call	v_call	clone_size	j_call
TGTGCCAGCAGCCATCTGGACCATGATACGCAGTATTTT	CASSHLDHDTQYF	-	TRBV3-1/TRBV3-2	-	TRBJ2-3
TGTGCCAGCAGCGTCGAAGGTGCGGGCTTCTCCTACAATGAGCAGTTCTTC	CASSVEGAGFSYNEQFF	-	TRBV9	-	TRBJ2-1
TGCGCCAGCAGACGACAGGGGCTCTACGAGCAGTACTTC	CASRRQGLYEQYF	TRBD1	TRBV10-2	few	TRBJ2-7
TGTGCCAGCAGTTACTCGATACAAGACAGCAAGCAGTACTTC	CASSYSIQDSKQYF	-	TRBV6-5	few	TRBJ2-7
TGTGCCAGCGTCCGCCTACTAGCCTCCACAGATACGCAGTATTTT	CASVRLLASTDTQYF	-	TRBV28	-	TRBJ2-3
TGTGCCACCAGCAGCCGTGAAGAAGCTTTCTTT	CATSSREEAFF	-	TRBV15	few	TRBJ1-1
TGCGCCAGCAGTACCCATCAGCCCCAGCATTTT	CASSTHQPQHF	-	TRBV4-1	-	TRBJ1-5
TGTGCCAGCAGTGAAGGACAGACGTACTCCTACGAGCAGTACTTC	CASSEGQTYSYEQYF	-	TRBV6-4	-	TRBJ2-7
TGCGCCAGCAGTTCGGACAGCCAAGAGACCCAGTACTTC	CASSSDSQETQYF	-	TRBV4-1	-	TRBJ2-5
TGTGCCAGCAGCTCGGACAGGGGTGACACTGAAGCTTTCTTT	CASSSDRGDTEAFF	TRBD1	TRBV11-3	-	TRBJ1-1
TGTGCCAGCAGCTGGGAGGGTTACACTGAAGCTTTCTTT	CASSWEGYTEAFF	-	TRBV5-5	-	TRBJ1-1
TGTGCCAGCAGTCCCCCCGGACAGGGTGGTTCTCAGCCCCAGCATTTT	CASSPPGQGGSQPQHF	TRBD1	TRBV28	-	TRBJ1-5
TGTGCCAGCAGTTTATCAGGCCTCCAGCAGTACTTC	CASSLSGLQQYF	-	TRBV28	-	TRBJ2-7
TGTGCCTGGAGCCCGGGCGGGGAAAAACTGTTTTTT	CAWSPGGEKLFF	-	TRBV30	-	TRBJ1-4
TGTGCCAGTAGTATGGGGGGGCGAACTGAAGCTTTCTTT	CASSMGGRTEAFF	-	TRBV19	-	TRBJ1-1
TGTGCCAGCAGTTTTGGTGCAGGTTGGAATTCACCCCTCCACTTT	CASSFGAGWNSPLHF	-	TRBV28	-	TRBJ1-6
TGTGCCAGCTTCCAGGGCTCGGGCACTGAAGCTTTCTTT	CASFQGSGTEAFF	-	TRBV18	-	TRBJ1-1
TGTGCCAGCAGCTTATCCGGGACAAATGAGCAGTTCTTC	CASSLSGTNEQFF	-	TRBV7-9	-	TRBJ2-1
TGTGCCAGTGCTACCCTTAACTATGGCTACACCTTC	CASATLNYGYTF	-	TRBV6-5	-	TRBJ1-2
TGTGCCAGCAGCTCAAGGACAGGGGGCAGCGCAGATACGCAGTATTTT	CASSSRTGGSADTQYF	TRBD1	TRBV9	-	TRBJ2-3
TGTGCCAGCAGCCCTAGCGGGGGGACAGAGACCCAGTACTTC	CASSPSGGTETQYF	TRBD2	TRBV3-1/TRBV3-2	once	TRBJ2-5
TGTGCCAGCTCTGAGTGGGGGTCTCTTGAAAATTCACCCCTCCACTTT	CASSEWGSLENSPLHF	-	TRBV3-1/TRBV3-2	-	TRBJ1-6
TGTGCCAGTAGTTTCGGACAGGGGTACGAGCAGTACTTC	CASSFGQGYEQYF	TRBD1	TRBV19	-	TRBJ2-7
TGTGCCAGCAGCGTAGACCCCATGGGCAATCAGCCCCAGCATTTT	CASSVDPMGNQPQHF	-	TRBV9	-	TRBJ1-5
TGCGCCAGCAGTGAGGTAGTCGCTAACTATGGCTACACCTTC	CASSEVVANYGYTF	-	TRBV10-1	-	TRBJ1-2
TGTGCCAGCAGCCTGGGGCCCCGGACAGGGGAAACTCGTTTTTTGGGGGAGCTGTTTTTT	CASSLGPRTGETRFLGELFF	TRBD1	TRBV6-6	-	TRBJ2-2
TGTGCCAGCAGCCCTCTATCGGGGGGGTCCGATACGCAGTATTTT	CASSPLSGGSDTQYF	TRBD2	TRBV7-6	-	TRBJ2-3
TGTGCCAGCAGCCAGAAGTACGGAAACACCATATATTTT	CASSQKYGNTIYF	-	TRBV4-2	once	TRBJ1-3
TGTGCCAGCAGCCCCACCGCGGGGGCGGCTTTTACCGGGGAGCTGTTTTTT	CASSPTAGAAFTGELFF	-	TRBV9	-	TRBJ2-2
TGTGCCAAGGACAGGGGGCAGTGGGCAGCTTTCTTT	CAKDRGQWAAFF	TRBD1	TRBV2	-	TRBJ1-1
TGTGCCAGCAGATCCGACAGGTCTCGGGAAGCTTTCTTT	CASRSDRSREAFF	-	TRBV6-6	-	TRBJ1-1
TGCGCCAGCAGCTTGTCCGGGACAGCTGTCGAACCCCTCCACTTT	CASSLSGTAVEPLHF	TRBD1	TRBV5-1	-	TRBJ1-6
TGTGCCAGCAGTTTACACCAGGGGATCTATGGCTACACCTTC	CASSLHQGIYGYTF	-	TRBV28	-	TRBJ1-2
TGTGCTAGTCAGTCCCCCCCGGGGGGATACACTGAAGCTTTCTTT	CASQSPPGGYTEAFF	-	TRBV12-5	-	TRBJ1-1
TGTGCCAGCAGTGAAGGGGGACAGGGGGCAGATACGCAGTATTTT	CASSEGGQGADTQYF	TRBD1	TRBV6-1	-	TRBJ2-3
TGTGCCAGCAGCTTAGACGGAACCTACGAGCAGTACTTC	CASSLDGTYEQYF	-	TRBV7-9	-	TRBJ2-7
TGTGCCAGCAGCCGGAGGGGGGGAGAGACCCAGTACTTC	CASSRRGGETQYF	-	TRBV3-1/TRBV3-2	-	TRBJ2-5
TGTGCCAGCAGCGTACTGGGACTAGCGTTTGACAATGAGCAGTTCTTC	CASSVLGLAFDNEQFF	TRBD2	TRBV9	-	TRBJ2-1
TGTGCCAGCAGTCGAACAGGGGGCGGTGGAGAGACCCAGTACTTC	CASSRTGGGGETQYF	TRBD1	TRBV6-6	-	TRBJ2-5
TGTGCCAGCAGTTACTCGAAGGGGGGGAAACTGTTTTTT	CASSYSKGGKLFF	-	TRBV6-5	-	TRBJ1-4
TGTGCCAGCAGTTTAAAGGTAGGGCTAGCGGGGGCCAAAAACAATGAGCAGTTCTTC	CASSLKVGLAGAKNNEQFF	TRBD2	TRBV27	-	TRBJ2-1
TGTGCCAGTAGCCAGATAGGGGATTTGAACACTGAAGCTTTCTTT	CASSQIGDLNTEAFF	-	TRBV19	once	TRBJ1-1
TGCGCCAGCAGCCGCCGAGCGGGGGAGGATAGCAATCAGCCCCAGCATTTT	CASSRRAGEDSNQPQHF	-	TRBV4-1	-	TRBJ1-5
TGCGCCAGCAATTTCAGGGCCGACGTATATAATTCACCCCTCCACTTT	CASNFRADVYNSPLHF	-	TRBV4-1	-	TRBJ1-6
TGTGCCAGCAGACGGACAGGGAACACTGAAGCTTTCTTT	CASRRTGNTEAFF	TRBD1	TRBV6-5	-	TRBJ1-1
TGTGCCACCAGTGAAATGGAGGGGGGGGGCTACAATGAGCAGTTCTTC	CATSEMEGGGYNEQFF	-	TRBV24-1	-	TRBJ2-1
TGTGCCAGCAGCTTGCAGGTCTTCTCCGGAAACACCATATATTTT	CASSLQVFSGNTIYF	-	TRBV5-5	-	TRBJ1-3
TGTGCCAGCAGCCCCCGGACGTACGGAGGCGAGCAGTACTTC	CASSPRTYGGEQYF	-	TRBV13	-	TRBJ2-7
TGTGCCAGCAGCCTTCGTACAGGGAACTATGGCTACACCTTC	CASSLRTGNYGYTF	-	TRBV3-1/TRBV3-2	once	TRBJ1-2
TGTGCCAGCAGTTCCGGGACATTGAACACTGAAGCTTTCTTT	CASSSGTLNTEAFF	-	TRBV6-2/TRBV6-3	-	TRBJ1-1